Shown below are 23 T cell receptor beta chains from a single sample sequenced in a study of tumor-infiltrating lymphocytes in localized non-small cell lung cancer. The table came from immunoSEQ multiplex PCR; TCRdb's copy has only in-frame clones and leaves some out. Among just under 10,000 clones, roughly 71% were seen once, and the ten largest hold 20% to 25%. Sequencing was performed on lung tumor tissue. These receptors were obtained from a human donor with non-small cell lung cancer.

The chain's CDR3 is CASRDKTYEQYF. The DNA for the CDR3 is TGTGCCAGCAGGGACAAGACCTACGAGCAGTACTTC. The V call is TRBV11-3, the J call TRBJ2-7, with D tentatively TRBD1 (5 bases). The CDR3 length is 12 residues. Between the trimmed V and J ends, which lost 6 bases and 2 bases, there was a span of 8 bases. Looked up from germline, CDR1 is SGHNT and CDR2 is YENEEA.

The chain is built from TRBV6-5 and TRBJ1-5; D unresolved. With 2 bases removed from V and 3 bases from J, the gap between germline ends came to 11 bases. Germline V gene data show CDR1 as MNHEY and CDR2 as SVGAGI. The CDR3 has 15 residues. CDR3 sequence reads: CASSYRVGDNQPQHF. CDR3 DNA: TGTGCCAGCAGTTACCGGGTGGGAGACAATCAGCCCCAGCATTTT.

About this clone itself: Without the conserved terminal phenylalanine or tryptophan, this CDR3 likely stems from a read error. The DNA is omitted, as the CDR3 cannot be located on it reliably, and the CDR3 follows TCRdb's listing. The chain carries TRBV12-5 and TRBJ2-6. The CDR3 comprises 15 residues, both ends counted. CDR1 LGHNT and CDR2 FRNRAP come from the germline V gene. CDR3: CASGNRTLQDKVGPI.

Written as DNA, the CDR3 is TGTGCCAGTAGTACGTCGAACAGGGATCAGCCCCAGCATTTT. Translation: CASSTSNRDQPQHF. The chain recombines TRBV19 with TRBJ1-5; TRBD1 might be the D (6 bases). The CDR3 has 14 residues. V was pared by 4 bases and J by 5 bases, with 12 bases between. Germline lookup yields CDR1 LNHDA and CDR2 SQIVND (reference sequence).

The gene calls are TRBV2 and TRBJ1-4; maybe TRBD1 (6 bases). The V end lost 7 bases, the J end lost 2 bases, and 17 bases lay between the germline ends. Germline CDR1 SNHLY, CDR2 FYNNEI. The CDR3 runs 16 residues. CDR3 sequence reads: CASTEGGAGTNEKLFF. The CDR3 nucleotides are TGTGCCAGCACCGAGGGGGGCGCTGGGACTAATGAAAAACTGTTTTTT.

This chain joins TRBV5-4 and TRBJ1-2; perhaps TRBD1 as D (5 bases). Germline CDR1 is SGHNT and CDR2 is YYREEE (reference sequence). V dropped 0 bases and J dropped 3 bases, with 9 bases sitting between them. This CDR3 region has 14 residues. CDR3 sequence: CASSLAMGDYGYTF. In DNA form, the CDR3 reads TGTGCCAGCAGCTTGGCCATGGGGGACTATGGCTACACCTTC. Filled out from reference TRBV5-4 and TRBJ1-2, the complete variable domain reads ETGVTQSPTHLIKTRGQQVTLRCSSQSGHNTVSWYQQALGQGPQFIFQYYREEENGRGNFPPRFSGLQFPNYSSELNVNALELDDSALYLCASSLAMGDYGYTFGSGTRLTVV.

This rearrangement joins TRBV6-1 to TRBJ1-5; D unclear. The CDR3 loop spans 12 amino acids. Germline CDR1 reads MNHNS; CDR2 reads SASEGT. V was trimmed by 4 bases and J by 7 bases, leaving 8 bases between them. For the CDR3, the DNA is TGTGCCAGCAGTGTCCCGGGCCAGCCCCAGCATTTT. Translating gives CASSVPGQPQHF.

This clone is categorized as medium-sized. J is TRBJ2-2 and V is TRBV19; 15 bases are a match to TRBD2. Per the germline V gene, CDR1 is LNHDA and CDR2 is SQIVND (reference sequence). There are 18 residues in the CDR3. The V and J ends lost 5 bases and 3 bases, in that order; junction bases with no gene match: 7. CDR3 DNA: TGTGCCAGTAGTCGGGGACTAGCGGGGGGACACGACACCGGGGAGCTGTTTTTT. This codes for CASSRGLAGGHDTGELFF.

The sample holds a few counts of this clone. This chain links TRBV5-5 with TRBJ1-2, with 11 bases lining up with TRBD1. V shed 4 bases and J 2 bases; nucleotides not matched to a gene: 4. The CDR3 is made up of 15 amino acids. Germline CDR1 is SGHKS and CDR2 is YYEKEE (reference sequence). CDR3 sequence (DNA): TGTGCCAGCAGCCGGGGACAGGGGGTAAACTATGGCTACACCTTC. Translating gives CASSRGQGVNYGYTF.

The rearrangement uses TRBV30 and TRBJ2-3; D unresolved. This CDR3 comprises 13 residues. The V end was cut by 0 bases, the J end by 2 bases, with 6 bases between. In germline, CDR1 is GTSNPN, CDR2 SVGIG (reference sequence). CDR3 sequence: CAWSVRVTDTQYF. For the CDR3, the DNA is TGTGCCTGGAGTGTACGGGTCACAGATACGCAGTATTTT.

The V call is TRBV5-4, the J call TRBJ2-5; 9 positions agree with TRBD1. After removal of 4 bases from V and 4 bases from J, the junction contained 8 bases not matched to a gene. This CDR3 comprises 15 residues. Germline CDR1 is SGHNT and CDR2 is YYREEE (reference sequence). CDR3 nucleotides: TGTGCCAGCAGCGCCAGTACAGGGGGCGGAGAGACCCAGTACTTC. Translating gives CASSASTGGGETQYF.

This CDR3 is CASRGLDRNDSPLHF. The CDR3 coding sequence is TGTGCCAGCAGGGGGCTGGACAGGAACGATTCACCCCTCCACTTT. The chain combines TRBV27 with TRBJ1-6, with TRBD1 matching over 7 bases. The CDR3 sequence is 15 residues long. V shed 6 bases and J 8 bases; nucleotides not matched to a gene: 10. Germline V gives CDR1 MNHEY, CDR2 SMNVEV (reference sequence).

This chain joins TRBV9 and TRBJ1-1; 9 positions match TRBD1. Germline CDR1 reads SGDLS; CDR2 reads YYNGEE. CDR3 length: 14 residues. Trimming cost V 3 bases and J 4 bases; bases outside gene matches: 4. As DNA, the CDR3 is TGTGCCAGCAGCGCTGGGGACAGGGCCACTGAAGCTTTCTTT. This encodes CASSAGDRATEAFF.

V gene TRBV15 combines with J gene TRBJ1-2, with D tentatively TRBD1 (5 bases). V lost 5 bases and J 3 bases, leaving 22 bases between the germline ends. Germline CDR1 reads LNHNV; CDR2 reads YYDKDF (reference sequence). The CDR3 contains 17 residues. The CDR3, as DNA: TGTGCCACCAGCGCCCGTCTTGGGGGACTAGATTACTATGGCTACACCTTC. It is translated as CATSARLGGLDYYGYTF.

J is TRBJ1-6 and V is TRBV7-2; TRBD1 agrees at 8 bases. CDR3 size: 15 residues. V shed 5 bases, J shed 10 bases, and the junction held 10 bases outside the gene matches. Germline assignment: CDR1 SGHTA and CDR2 FQGNSA. The DNA of the CDR3 is TGTGCCAGCAGCCTGACAGGGGAGGGTTGGTCACCCCTCCACTTT. Its protein product is CASSLTGEGWSPLHF. The full variable domain, in which reference TRBV7-2 and TRBJ1-6 provide the parts outside the CDR3, is GAGVSQSPSNKVTEKGKDVELRCDPISGHTALYWYRQSLGQGLEFLIYFQGNSAPDKSGLPSDRFSAERTGGSVSTLTIQRTQQEDSAVYLCASSLTGEGWSPLHFGNGTRLTVT.

The V and J genes are TRBV2 and TRBJ1-2, with a possible D match to TRBD1 (5 bases). Trimming left V 6 bases short and J 4 bases short, with 15 bases between. This CDR3 has 14 residues. Germline V CDR1 and CDR2: SNHLY, FYNNEI. The CDR3 sequence is CASSLTALLYGYTF. The CDR3, as DNA: TGTGCCAGCAGCCTGACAGCCCTTCTCTATGGCTACACCTTC.

This sequence joins TRBV10-2 and TRBJ1-2; possible D gene TRBD1, 6 bases. The germline CDR1 and CDR2 sequences are WSHSY and SAAADI. V gave up 6 bases and J gave up 0 bases, with 8 bases separating them. This CDR3 region has 13 residues. The CDR3 reads CASRGGANYGYTF. The CDR3 bases are TGCGCCAGCAGAGGGGGGGCTAACTATGGCTACACCTTC.

Sample share makes this clone large. The CDR3 loop is CASSESRGVGNTIYF. CDR3 in DNA: TGTGCCAGCAGTGAAAGTAGAGGGGTTGGAAACACCATATATTTT. V usage is TRBV6-1 and J usage is TRBJ1-3, with D possibly matching TRBD1 (5 bases). CDR1 and CDR2 from the germline V gene are MNHNS and SASEGT. V lost 2 bases and J 3 bases, leaving 11 bases between the germline ends. This CDR3 comprises 15 residues.

This clone was counted a few times. The V and J genes are TRBV4-1 and TRBJ2-5, with TRBD2 matching over 8 bases. Germline V lookup: CDR1 MGHRA, CDR2 YSYEKL. This CDR3 has 16 amino acids. The V gene end was trimmed by 5 bases and the J gene end by 4 bases; junction bases not matched to a gene: 12. CDR3 sequence reads: CASSTRGSGGGETQYF. The DNA for the CDR3 is TGCGCCAGCAGCACCCGGGGGAGCGGGGGCGGAGAGACCCAGTACTTC.

This clone was detected only a few times. The chain has TRBV12-5 and TRBJ1-2; D is possibly TRBD1 (5 bases). Per the germline V gene, CDR1 is LGHNT and CDR2 is FRNRAP. The germline V and J ends were trimmed by 4 bases and 8 bases, with 20 bases remaining between them. The CDR3 extends over 15 amino acids. The CDR3 sequence: CASGSYPGAMGGYTF. For the CDR3, the DNA is TGTGCTAGTGGTTCTTATCCCGGGGCTATGGGCGGCTACACCTTC.

V gene TRBV30 combines with J gene TRBJ1-4, with 7 bases that match TRBD1. CDR3 length: 14 amino acids. Germline CDR1 GTSNPN, CDR2 SVGIG (reference sequence). V trimming: 3 bases; J trimming: 7 bases; junction bases outside the gene matches: 8. CDR3 sequence: CAWRTGGGVEKLFF. The CDR3 nucleotides are TGTGCCTGGAGGACTGGAGGGGGCGTTGAAAAACTGTTTTTT.

The chain has TRBV19 and TRBJ1-1, with TRBD1 as a possible D gene (6 bases). CDR3 size: 13 residues. V lost 10 bases to trimming and J lost 1 base, with 13 bases between them. Germline assignment: CDR1 LNHDA and CDR2 SQIVND (reference sequence). The DNA of the CDR3 is TGTGCCACCGACGACAGGTGGAACACTGAAGCTTTCTTT. Translating it yields CATDDRWNTEAFF.

The J gene is TRBJ2-7, the V gene TRBV11-2; D possibly corresponds to TRBD1 (6 bases). From germline, CDR1 is SGHAT and CDR2 FQNNGV. The CDR3 runs to 15 residues. Trimming took off 7 bases at V and 0 bases at J, with 16 bases between the two ends. The CDR3 loop reads CASTSRTAFSYEQYF. DNA for the CDR3: TGTGCCAGCACCTCAAGGACAGCCTTCTCCTACGAGCAGTACTTC.